This T cell receptor beta chain was recorded in a study of T cells in Graves' hyperthyroidism and ophthalmopathy (dated by TCRdb to about 2019). Looking at the study overall: Peripheral blood was sampled at the time of initial diagnosis, prior to any treatment. To identify distinguishing TCR V-J signatures, a discovery cohort of about 100 patients was used, comprising approximately 40 with Graves' ophthalmopathy and some 57 with stable Graves' hyperthyroidism. Whether ophthalmopathy could be predicted prospectively was tested in an independent validation cohort made up of fewer than 20 hyperthyroidism patients plus 17 patients who later progressed to ophthalmopathy. The approximately 100 discovery patients were randomly divided into training and test sets at a 7:3 ratio. In roughly six Graves' hyperthyroidism patients, the study also compared T-cell repertoires from thyroid tissue with T-cell repertoires from blood. After blood sampling, hyperthyroidism patients were treated with methimazole at a starting dose of 30 mg daily, and ophthalmopathy patients were treated with high-dose intravenous methylprednisolone. The paper describes TCR Vbeta CDR3 sequencing of 120 to 150 peripheral blood samples, made up of some 40 ophthalmopathy patients, approximately 73 hyperthyroidism patients and 17 progressor patients.

V and J are trimmed by 6 bases and 3 bases, and the gene matches miss 9 bases of the junction. Measured from the cysteine to the phenylalanine, the CDR3 is 15 residues long. Only the CDR3 DNA is retained, 45 bases long and in frame from the first base. Sequences MDHEN (CDR1) and SYDVKM (CDR2) are obtained from the germline V gene. For this clonotype: It has no known antigen specificity. A clone one base away is much larger, so this may be a read error.

The TCR beta CDR3 regions were amplified from RNA transcripts. The first round of RT-PCR for the TCR CDR3 was performed with the HTBI primer set and the Qiagen OneStep RT-PCR kit. Libraries were constructed in a second round of multiplex PCR, after which size selection and purification were carried out. Libraries were sequenced paired-end with 100 bp reads on an Illumina HiSeq2000. The study's own analysis went as follows. SOAPnuke was used to process the raw data, throwing out any read that contained adapters or uncalled bases, had a mean Phred below 15, or lacked an exact constant-primer or identifier match. COPE v1.2.5 was used to merge high-quality paired reads, and clonotypes were defined as unique nucleotide sequences. MiTCR v1.1 was used to align the clonotypes against IMGT TRBV, TRBD and TRBJ reference segments. Analysis was restricted to V-J combinations with a frequency above 0.0001, which covered about 99% of repertoires. A TCS score was defined as the ratio of F50 (clonal expansion) to E x V (chaos), with BLOSUM62-based TCRdist applied between CDR3 peptides within each V-J. Welch's t-statistics and random forest reduced some 510 V-J features to 10 to 15, which were used in a naive Bayes classifier (R e1071). TCRdb redid the processing of the public reads, applying fastp at Q25 and MiXCR, and retained in-frame beta chains. Rows with a matching CDR3 protein are joined into one entry that keeps the most common DNA and genes. Here the V and J calls rest on TCRdb's processing, not on the authors' analysis. For this sample there are about 350,000 distinct CDR3 sequences; approximately 18% appear just once. Around a third of the sample is held by the ten biggest clonotypes.

Here is what the overall study found, with its caveats: Most expanded thyroid clonotypes (frequency above 0.001) were also detected in blood, a finding suggesting that blood repertoires may reflect thyroid immune responses. Sample size was not statistically predetermined, and investigators were not blinded to group allocation. During validation, the model predicted progression to ophthalmopathy a median of approximately 6.5 months ahead of onset, with more than 55% sensitivity and 72% to 80% specificity. Ophthalmopathy was separated from stable hyperthyroidism by a 13 V-J signature model, with just over 85% sensitivity and approximately 81% specificity obtained in cross-validation and 80%/75% obtained in testing.

The hyperthyroidism patients were between 18 and 65 years old and newly diagnosed, with a disease duration of less than 2 months. Any patient with an uncontrolled infection, another autoimmune disease, pregnancy or lactation was excluded. Diagnoses relied on clinical symptoms, serum thyroxine and TRAb, thyroid ultrasound and orbital computed tomography. Blood from progressor patients was drawn when they were first diagnosed with hyperthyroidism, before any ophthalmopathy symptoms appeared. PBMCs were isolated from approximately 10 ml of fresh peripheral blood by Ficoll-Paque density gradient centrifugation. Progressor patients were initially diagnosed with Graves' hyperthyroidism and developed ophthalmopathy during follow-up. Trizol reagent was used to extract total RNA, and RNA quality was then checked on an Agilent 2100 Bioanalyzer.

The sequence came from a woman aged 25 to 39 with Graves' hyperthyroidism that later progressed to Graves' ophthalmopathy. Sequencing was performed on blood. The sequence is built from TRBV28 and TRBJ2-5, and 8 junctional nucleotides match TRBD2. The nucleotide sequence is given as TGTGCCAGCAGCCGTAGACCAGCGGGAGAAGAGACCCAGTACTTC. This yields the protein CASSRRPAGEETQYF.